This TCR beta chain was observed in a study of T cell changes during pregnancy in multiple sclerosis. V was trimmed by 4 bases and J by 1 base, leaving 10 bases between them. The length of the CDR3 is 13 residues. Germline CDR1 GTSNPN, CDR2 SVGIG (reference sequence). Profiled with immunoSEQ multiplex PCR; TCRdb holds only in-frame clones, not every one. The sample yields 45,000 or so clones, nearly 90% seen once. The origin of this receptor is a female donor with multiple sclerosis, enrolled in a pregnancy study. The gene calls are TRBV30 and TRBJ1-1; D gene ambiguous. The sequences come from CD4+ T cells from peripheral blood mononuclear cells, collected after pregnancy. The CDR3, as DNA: TGTGCCTGGATCCCTACCTCGAACACTGAAGCTTTCTTT. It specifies CAWIPTSNTEAFF. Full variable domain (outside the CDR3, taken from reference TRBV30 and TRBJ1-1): SQTIHQWPATLVQPVGSPLSLECTVEGTSNPNLYWYRQAAGRGLQLLFYSVGIGQISSEVPQNLSASRPQDRQFILSSKKLLLSDSGFYLCAWIPTSNTEAFFGQGTRLTVV.